The T cell receptor beta chain under discussion was sequenced for a study of blood T cells in healthy people across ages. CDR3 size: 15 residues. CDR1 and CDR2 (germline): LGHNA, YSLEER. Losses at the gene ends were 0 bases for V and 8 bases for J; bases not matched to a gene: 9. Each sample yielded at least 5.5 micrograms of PBMC total RNA. A second PCR of roughly 7 to 11 cycles used a sample-barcoded 5' primer and a J-beta primer mix. TCRdb reprocessed the 5' RACE reads with MiXCR, giving one entry per CDR3 protein. The top ten clones hold 23% of a sample with some 1.8 million distinct CDR3 sequences, 35% to 50% of them seen once.

What was sequenced was blood. The sequence was collected from a human donor in good health. The chain links TRBV4-3 to TRBJ1-2; 7 positions match TRBD1. The CDR3 DNA sequence: TGCGCCAGCAGCCAAGAGGGAGGGGGCGCACAGGGCTACACCTTC. Protein: CASSQEGGGAQGYTF.